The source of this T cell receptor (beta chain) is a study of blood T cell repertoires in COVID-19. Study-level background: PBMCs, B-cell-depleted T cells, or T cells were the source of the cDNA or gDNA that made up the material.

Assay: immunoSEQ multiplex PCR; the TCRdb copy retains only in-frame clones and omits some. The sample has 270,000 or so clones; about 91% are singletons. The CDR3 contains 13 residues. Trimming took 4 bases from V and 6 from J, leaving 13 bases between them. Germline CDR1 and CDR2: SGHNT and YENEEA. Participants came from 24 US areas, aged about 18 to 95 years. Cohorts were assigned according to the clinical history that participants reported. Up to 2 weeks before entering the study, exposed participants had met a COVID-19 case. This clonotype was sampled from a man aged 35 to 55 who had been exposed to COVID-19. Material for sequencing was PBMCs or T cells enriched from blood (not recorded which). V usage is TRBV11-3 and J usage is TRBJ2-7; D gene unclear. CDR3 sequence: CASSSTGFGEQYF. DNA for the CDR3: TGTGCCAGCAGCTCGACCGGGTTCGGCGAGCAGTACTTC.